Shown below are 21 T cell receptor beta chains from a single sample sequenced in a study of response to subunit inactivated influenza vaccine. Each CDR3 protein is one row after TCRdb ran MiXCR on the RT-PCR reads. The table includes about half a million distinct CDR3 sequences, approximately 7.7% detected once. The sequencing here drew on PBMCs from blood, taken less than 30 months after vaccination. The source of these receptors is a man aged 50-75 years who received an inactivated influenza vaccine.

The CDR3 DNA is TGTGCCAGCAGAAGACGGAGCGGGGAGCTGTTTTTT. Amino acids: CASRRRSGELFF. The chain is built from TRBV7-9 and TRBJ2-2; D call uncertain. This CDR3 is 12 amino acids long. V dropped 6 bases and J dropped 7 bases, with 9 bases sitting between them. Germline CDR1 is SEHNR and CDR2 is FQNEAQ (reference sequence).

This chain connects TRBV13 to TRBJ2-3; TRBD1 matches at 7 bases. Germline CDR1 is PRHDT and CDR2 is FYEKMQ (reference sequence). The J segment lost 5 bases and the V segment lost 5 bases, leaving 7 bases of the junction unmatched. The CDR3 is 14 residues long. CDR3 region: CASSPRQGIDTQYF. The CDR3 DNA sequence: TGTGCCAGCAGCCCTCGACAGGGTATAGATACGCAGTATTTT.

This clonotype was seen repeatedly, ten times or more. This chain uses TRBV4-1 with TRBJ2-2, with TRBD2 identical over 9 bases. CDR1 is MGHRA and CDR2 is YSYEKL in the germline V gene. V gave up 4 bases and J gave up 4 bases; unmatched junction bases: 16. The CDR3 has 19 residues. CDR3 in DNA: TGCGCCAGCAGCCCGCAGATCATTCGACTAGCGGATTCCACCGGGGAGCTGTTTTTT. It translates to CASSPQIIRLADSTGELFF.

This clonotype was detected only a few times. The chain uses TRBV4-2 and TRBJ2-1; 11 bases line up with TRBD2. V was pared by 3 bases and J by 9 bases, with 10 bases of the junction left unmatched. Germline CDR1 LGHNA, CDR2 YNFKEQ. The CDR3 has 16 residues. CDR3 bases: TGTGCCAGCAGCCAGGGACTAGCGGAGGGGAATAGTGAGCAGTTCTTC. This codes for CASSQGLAEGNSEQFF.

Many counts were recorded for this clonotype. The gene calls are TRBV4-2 and TRBJ1-1; possible D gene TRBD1, 6 bases. V lost 4 bases and J lost 0, with 12 bases in between. The CDR3 has 15 residues. The germline V gene has CDR1 LGHNA and CDR2 YNFKEQ. CDR3 bases: TGTGCCAGCAGCCGACCCGGGACATTGAACACTGAAGCTTTCTTT. This codes for CASSRPGTLNTEAFF.

This clonotype was picked up many times. The chain is built from TRBV9 and TRBJ1-2; a possible D gene is TRBD1 (5 bases). Germline lookup yields CDR1 SGDLS and CDR2 YYNGEE. This CDR3 is built from 15 residues. Trimming left V 0 bases short and J 2 bases short, with 11 bases between. Written as DNA, the CDR3 is TGTGCCAGCAGCGTAGGACCGGGACGGAACTATGGCTACACCTTC. Translated: CASSVGPGRNYGYTF. Using reference TRBV9 and TRBJ1-2 for the parts outside the CDR3, the full variable domain is DSGVTQTPKHLITATGQRVTLRCSPRSGDLSVYWYQQSLDQGLQFLIQYYNGEERAKGNILERFSAQQFPDLHSELNLSSLELGDSALYFCASSVGPGRNYGYTFGSGTRLTVV.

The rearrangement joins TRBV7-2 to TRBJ2-5; no definite D call. The CDR3 extends over 14 amino acids. In germline, CDR1 is SGHTA, CDR2 FQGNSA. V was trimmed by 0 bases and J by 3 bases, leaving 8 bases between them. CDR3 nucleotide sequence: TGTGCCAGCAGCTTAGCGCTTAAGAAAGAGACCCAGTACTTC. It encodes CASSLALKKETQYF. The entire variable domain, with the rest obtained from reference TRBV7-2 and TRBJ2-5, is as follows: GAGVSQSPSNKVTEKGKDVELRCDPISGHTALYWYRQSLGQGLEFLIYFQGNSAPDKSGLPSDRFSAERTGGSVSTLTIQRTQQEDSAVYLCASSLALKKETQYFGPGTRLLVL.

Ten or more counts support this clonotype. The chain couples TRBV4-1 to TRBJ1-6; TRBD1 matches at 7 bases. The junction had 6 bases not matched to a gene; V was cut back by 6 bases and J by 1 base. From germline, CDR1 is MGHRA and CDR2 YSYEKL. The CDR3 is 16 residues long. CDR3 sequence (DNA): TGCGCCAGCAGAGACAGGGAACCGTCCTATAATTCACCCCTCCACTTT. It codes for CASRDREPSYNSPLHF.

The CDR3 protein is CASTPRTQYF. The CDR3 DNA follows: TGTGCCAGCACCCCAAGGACCCAGTACTTC. J is TRBJ2-5 and V is TRBV21-1. TRBV21-1 is noted as a pseudogene. The CDR3 totals 10 residues.

This clonotype was found a few times. This sequence joins TRBV7-2 and TRBJ2-1; 11 nucleotides agree with TRBD2. CDR3 length: 15 residues. Germline V gene lookup returns CDR1 SGHTA and CDR2 FQGNSA. V lost 1 base, J lost 7 bases, and 3 bases stayed unmatched. The CDR3, as DNA: TGTGCCAGCAGCTTAGTTGCTAGCGGGGGGAATGAGCAGTTCTTC. Protein product: CASSLVASGGNEQFF.

This clonotype appeared a few times. The gene calls are TRBV20-1 and TRBJ1-1; D unresolved. Germline loops: CDR1 DFQATT, CDR2 SNEGSKA (reference sequence). CDR3 length: 13 residues. Trimming left V 0 bases short and J 4 bases short, with 9 bases between. The CDR3 coding sequence is TGCAGTGCTAGAGAGGGGATGGGCACTGAAGCTTTCTTT. This sequence encodes CSAREGMGTEAFF.

This clonotype was seen at least ten times. The rearrangement joins TRBV12-3 or TRBV12-4 to TRBJ1-1, with 10 nucleotides matching TRBD1. CDR3 length equals 14 residues. V lost 5 bases, J lost 4 bases, and 4 bases stayed unmatched. CDR3 loop: CASSLGDRGTEAFF. The DNA for the CDR3 is TGTGCCAGCAGTCTGGGGGACAGGGGCACTGAAGCTTTCTTT.

The chain joins TRBV5-1 to TRBJ2-7; 7 bases line up with TRBD1. Germline-derived CDR1 and CDR2 are SGHRS and YFSETQ. The CDR3 is 15 amino acids. The V segment lost 4 bases and the J segment 0 bases; nucleotides outside the gene matches: 7. CDR3 coding DNA: TGCGCCAGCAGCCCTCGACAGGGTAGCTCCTACGAGCAGTACTTC. The encoded protein is CASSPRQGSSYEQYF. The full variable domain, completed using reference TRBV5-1 and TRBJ2-7, is KAGVTQTPRYLIKTRGQQVTLSCSPISGHRSVSWYQQTPGQGLQFLFEYFSETQRNKGNFPGRFSGRQFSNSRSEMNVSTLELGDSALYLCASSPRQGSSYEQYFGPGTRLTVT.

The chain joins TRBV7-2 to TRBJ1-2; TRBD1 matches 7 bases. The CDR3 is 14 residues long. V trimming: 3 bases; J trimming: 12 bases; junction bases outside the gene matches: 13. The germline V gene encodes CDR1 SGHTA and CDR2 FQGNSA. The DNA for the CDR3 is TGTGCCAGCAGCTTGGGACAGCGAGGTTCTCCCCACACCTTC. As protein: CASSLGQRGSPHTF. Filled out from reference TRBV7-2 and TRBJ1-2, the complete variable domain reads GAGVSQSPSNKVTEKGKDVELRCDPISGHTALYWYRQSLGQGLEFLIYFQGNSAPDKSGLPSDRFSAERTGGSVSTLTIQRTQQEDSAVYLCASSLGQRGSPHTFGSGTRLTVV.

This clonotype was counted only a few times. The chain employs TRBV20-1 and TRBJ1-2; D not certain. The CDR3 loop spans 14 amino acids. The V gene lost 0 bases and the J gene lost 4 bases, with 12 bases spanning the gap. Germline-derived CDR1 and CDR2 are DFQATT and SNEGSKA (reference sequence). The CDR3 loop reads CSARDLGNLYGYTF. DNA for the CDR3: TGCAGTGCTAGAGATTTAGGGAACCTCTATGGCTACACCTTC.

This clonotype was counted between two and nine times. The gene calls are TRBV5-4 and TRBJ2-1; D uncertain. V lost 1 base and J lost 1, with 6 bases in between. The germline V gene has CDR1 SGHNT and CDR2 YYREEE (reference sequence). CDR3 length equals 14 residues. CDR3 nucleotide sequence: TGTGCCAGCAGCTTGTGGGAATCCTACAATGAGCAGTTCTTC. Translation: CASSLWESYNEQFF. The whole variable domain, filled in from reference TRBV5-4 and TRBJ2-1, reads ETGVTQSPTHLIKTRGQQVTLRCSSQSGHNTVSWYQQALGQGPQFIFQYYREEENGRGNFPPRFSGLQFPNYSSELNVNALELDDSALYLCASSLWESYNEQFFGPGTRLTVL.

This clonotype was counted only a few times. The V and J genes are TRBV28 and TRBJ2-5; 8 bases line up with TRBD1. This CDR3 region has 13 residues. The V gene's germline CDR1 is MDHEN and CDR2 SYDVKM. V was pared by 7 bases and J by 5 bases, with 6 bases of the junction left unmatched. The CDR3: CASTGQGSETQYF. The DNA of the CDR3 is TGTGCCAGCACCGGACAGGGCTCGGAGACCCAGTACTTC.

This clonotype was seen repeatedly, ten times or more. The rearrangement joins TRBV24-1 to TRBJ2-5; 7 nucleotides line up with TRBD2. The V gene's germline CDR1 is KGHDR and CDR2 SFDVKD. This CDR3 spans 15 amino acids. Trimming removed 3 bases from V and 4 bases from J; junction bases left unmatched: 7. DNA of the CDR3: TGTGCCACCAGTGATCCTCGGGGGGTGGCAGAGACCCAGTACTTC. Its protein is CATSDPRGVAETQYF.

The rearrangement uses TRBV9 and TRBJ2-5; TRBD2 might be the D (5 bases). This CDR3 comprises 14 residues. Germline CDR1 and CDR2: SGDLS and YYNGEE. V was clipped by 2 bases and J by 5 bases, with 13 bases between them. The CDR3 sequence: CASSVRGFGETQYF. As DNA, the CDR3 is TGTGCCAGCAGCGTGAGAGGGTTTGGGGAGACCCAGTACTTC.

The V and J genes are TRBV6-2 or TRBV6-3 and TRBJ1-6; D is perhaps TRBD1 (6 bases). V lost 2 bases and J lost 7, with 6 bases in between. CDR3 length equals 13 residues. The germline gives CDR1 MNHEY, CDR2 SVGEGT. The CDR3 DNA reads as TGTGCCAGCAGTTACGGGACAAATTCACCCCTCCACTTT. It translates to CASSYGTNSPLHF.

This clonotype was seen a few times. The chain carries TRBV7-2 and TRBJ2-1; D gene unclear. This CDR3 comprises 13 residues. CDR1 SGHTA and CDR2 FQGNSA come from the germline V gene. The germline V and J ends were trimmed by 5 bases and 0 bases, with 5 bases remaining between them. CDR3 nucleotide sequence: TGTGCCAGCAGCGCCTACTCCTACAATGAGCAGTTCTTC. Its translation: CASSAYSYNEQFF.